This passage covers 9 T cell receptor beta chains from one sample sequenced in a study of blood T cell repertoires in COVID-19. Produced via immunoSEQ multiplex PCR; TCRdb's table is partial and in-frame only. The table records a few hundred thousand clones, 80% to 90% of them present only once. The sequencing input was peripheral blood. All receptors derive from a woman aged 25 to 39 with COVID-19, enrolled during active disease.

This clone has only one observation. The chain joins TRBV5-6 to TRBJ2-1; D possibly corresponds to TRBD2 (6 bases). The CDR3 spans 16 residues. CDR1 SGHDT and CDR2 YYEEEE come from the germline V gene. The V end lost 4 bases, the J end lost 0 bases, and 14 bases lay between the germline ends. As DNA, the CDR3 is TGTGCCAGCAGCCTAGGTCAGGGAGGCTCCTACAATGAGCAGTTCTTC. This gives the protein CASSLGQGGSYNEQFF.

The chain is built from TRBV19 and TRBJ2-5; TRBD1 matches 8 bases. V shed 7 bases and J 4 bases; nucleotides not matched to a gene: 8. There are 14 residues in the CDR3. Germline V gene lookup returns CDR1 LNHDA and CDR2 SQIVND (reference sequence). CDR3 DNA: TGTGCCAGTACTAATTTCGACAGGGGAGAGACCCAGTACTTC. This gives the protein CASTNFDRGETQYF.

This chain uses TRBV13 with TRBJ1-2, with 9 bases aligning to TRBD1. V was pared by 4 bases and J by 4 bases, with 4 bases of the junction left unmatched. Per germline, CDR1 PRHDT and CDR2 FYEKMQ (reference sequence). The CDR3 is 14 amino acids. The CDR3 bases are TGTGCCAGCAGCTACAGGGGGCCATCCTATGGCTACACCTTC. Protein: CASSYRGPSYGYTF.

The chain links TRBV10-1 to TRBJ1-5, with no clear D. CDR3 length equals 13 residues. The ends were cut back, 6 bases at V and 0 bases at J, with 6 bases in the middle. Germline assignment: CDR1 WNHNN and CDR2 SYGVQD (reference sequence). The CDR3 sequence is CASSQDSNQPQHF. The CDR3 nucleotides read TGCGCCAGCAGCCAGGATAGCAATCAGCCCCAGCATTTT.

The V gene is TRBV11-2, the J gene TRBJ2-5; 8 bases fit TRBD2. CDR1 and CDR2 (germline): SGHAT, FQNNGV. This CDR3 is 19 amino acids long. With 5 bases clipped from V and 4 bases from J, the junction kept 21 bases outside the gene matches. The CDR3 DNA follows: TGTGCCAGCAGCAAGCCCCGCGACTCGGGCGGGGGGTTAAGAGAGACCCAGTACTTC. Amino acid sequence: CASSKPRDSGGGLRETQYF.

The chain recombines TRBV19 with TRBJ1-2; 7 nucleotides line up with TRBD1. Germline V gives CDR1 LNHDA, CDR2 SQIVND (reference sequence). The CDR3 has 15 residues. After removal of 4 bases from V and 6 bases from J, the junction contained 11 bases not matched to a gene. The CDR3 spells CASSTLPGGGDGYTF. For the CDR3, the DNA is TGTGCCAGTAGTACCCTCCCGGGAGGGGGCGATGGCTACACCTTC.

This clone has a single count. This chain connects TRBV27 to TRBJ2-7; tentative D call: TRBD2 (7 bases). The CDR3 is 11 residues long. With 8 bases removed from V and 6 bases from J, the gap between germline ends came to 11 bases. Germline CDR1 and CDR2: MNHEY and SMNVEV (reference sequence). The DNA for the CDR3 is TGTGCCAGCCGGAGGGGGGGCGAGCAGTACGTC. Amino acid sequence: CASRRGGEQYV.

CDR3: CASSQASGQNYGYTF. Written as DNA, the CDR3 is TGTGCCAGCAGCCAAGCCTCTGGACAGAACTATGGCTACACCTTC. V gene TRBV3-1 (or the pseudogene TRBV3-2) combines with J gene TRBJ1-2; possible D gene TRBD1, 6 bases. Between the trimmed V and J ends, which lost 1 base and 2 bases, there was a span of 11 bases. Germline V CDR1 and CDR2: LGHDT, YNNKEL (reference sequence). The CDR3 sequence is 15 residues long.

The chain joins TRBV6-2 or TRBV6-3 to TRBJ1-1, with a weak D call TRBD1 (6 bases). This CDR3 has 15 amino acids. Trimming took 3 bases from V and 2 from J, leaving 13 bases between them. CDR1 is MNHEY, CDR2 SVGEGT, per germline. CDR3: CASSYSSTGNTEAFF. The CDR3 DNA reads as TGTGCCAGCAGTTATTCCTCGACAGGAAACACTGAAGCTTTCTTT.